This entry lists 26 T cell receptor beta chains sequenced from one sample in a study of OX40 agonist ivuxolimab in advanced cancers. Data came from immunoSEQ multiplex PCR; TCRdb stores just in-frame clones and leaves some out. This sample has approximately 27,000 clones; about 90% occur once, and the top ten carry 12% to 15%. The material was CD4+ or CD8+ T cells sorted from blood, obtained in a trial of the OX40 agonist ivuxolimab. The receptor set was obtained from an adult with an advanced solid tumor such as melanoma, head and neck, liver or kidney cancer.

The V and J genes are TRBV5-4 and TRBJ2-5; no clear D gene. V lost 0 bases, J lost 4 bases, and 10 bases lay in between. The germline CDR1 and CDR2 sequences are SGHNT and YYREEE (reference sequence). This CDR3 has 14 residues. CDR3 amino acids: CASSLGDVGETQYF. The CDR3 DNA sequence: TGTGCCAGCAGCTTGGGTGATGTCGGAGAGACCCAGTACTTC. Filled out from reference TRBV5-4 and TRBJ2-5, the complete variable domain reads ETGVTQSPTHLIKTRGQQVTLRCSSQSGHNTVSWYQQALGQGPQFIFQYYREEENGRGNFPPRFSGLQFPNYSSELNVNALELDDSALYLCASSLGDVGETQYFGPGTRLLVL.

The V and J genes are TRBV4-3 and TRBJ1-5; no definite D call. V shed 0 bases and J shed 0 bases, with 15 bases lying between them. The CDR3 totals 18 residues. Per germline, CDR1 LGHNA and CDR2 YSLEER. CDR3 DNA: TGCGCCAGCAGCCAAGATCGAACCAGAGGCTATAGCAATCAGCCCCAGCATTTT. Translating it yields CASSQDRTRGYSNQPQHF.

The chain uses TRBV7-3 and TRBJ2-7; D tentatively fits TRBD1 or TRBD2 (5 bases each). Trimming shortened V by 0 bases and J by 6 bases, and 9 bases separated the two germline ends. This CDR3 has 13 residues. CDR1 is SGHTA and CDR2 is FQGTGA in the germline V gene. CDR3 coding DNA: TGTGCCAGCAGCTTAACGCAGGGACGCGAGCAGTACTTC. Protein sequence: CASSLTQGREQYF. Using reference TRBV7-3 and TRBJ2-7 for the parts outside the CDR3, the full variable domain is GAGVSQTPSNKVTEKGKYVELRCDPISGHTALYWYRQSLGQGPEFLIYFQGTGAADDSGLPNDRFFAVRPEGSVSTLKIQRTERGDSAVYLCASSLTQGREQYFGPGTRLTVT.

This clone was counted a single time. The rearrangement uses TRBV28 and TRBJ2-7; TRBD2 matches at 11 bases. Losses at the gene ends were 6 bases for V and 2 bases for J; bases not matched to a gene: 12. The length of the CDR3 is 17 residues. The V gene's germline CDR1 is MDHEN and CDR2 SYDVKM. As DNA, the CDR3 is TGTGCCAGCAGCCCCTCAACTAGCGGGAGCTTCCCCTACGAGCAGTACTTC. This sequence encodes CASSPSTSGSFPYEQYF.

V is TRBV6-6 and J is TRBJ1-2, with D possibly matching TRBD1 (6 bases). CDR1 and CDR2 (germline): MNHNY, SVGAGI (reference sequence). Trimming took off 9 bases at V and 1 base at J, with 9 bases between the two ends. The CDR3 contains 12 residues. DNA of the CDR3: TGTGCCAGTTCACAGGGTAACTATGGCTACACCTTC. Residues: CASSQGNYGYTF.

The chain combines TRBV29-1 with TRBJ1-1; D is ambiguous. V shed 5 bases and J shed 5 bases, with 18 bases lying between them. Germline V gives CDR1 SQVTM, CDR2 ANQGSEA. There are 14 residues in the CDR3. CDR3 DNA: TGCAGCGTTCATATCCCGGGAGGCGCGACTGAAGCTTTCTTT. Its translation: CSVHIPGGATEAFF. The full variable domain, in which reference TRBV29-1 and TRBJ1-1 provide the parts outside the CDR3, is SAVISQKPSRDICQRGTSLTIQCQVDSQVTMMFWYRQQPGQSLTLIATANQGSEATYESGFVIDKFPISRPNLTFSTLTVSNMSPEDSSIYLCSVHIPGGATEAFFGQGTRLTVV.

V and J are TRBV27 and TRBJ2-1; D is undetermined. Germline values: CDR1 MNHEY, CDR2 SMNVEV (reference sequence). The CDR3 contains 12 residues. CDR3 in DNA: TGTGGCGTCGGCGGCGCCTACAATGAGCAGTTCTTC. Translated, it gives CGVGGAYNEQFF.

The gene calls are TRBV9 and TRBJ2-2; 11 positions match TRBD2. Per germline, CDR1 SGDLS and CDR2 YYNGEE. The CDR3 consists of 19 residues. After removal of 1 base from V and 1 base from J, the junction contained 9 bases not matched to a gene. The DNA for the CDR3 is TGTGCCAGCAGCGTAAATCGACTAGCGGGGAGAGGGAACACCGGGGAGCTGTTTTTT. This translates into CASSVNRLAGRGNTGELFF.

The chain links TRBV5-8 to TRBJ1-4, with D maybe TRBD1 (6 bases). CDR1 and CDR2 (germline): SGHTS, YDEGEE. The CDR3 length is 17 residues. Trimming pared 4 bases from V and 7 bases from J, leaving 23 bases between. DNA for the CDR3: TGTGCCAGCAGCGCGGGACCGCAGGGGATGGGAACTGAAAAACTGTTTTTT. Its protein product is CASSAGPQGMGTEKLFF.

V is TRBV9 and J is TRBJ2-1, with D possibly TRBD2 on 5 matching bases. This CDR3 is 14 amino acids long. V was trimmed by 0 bases and J by 8 bases, leaving 12 bases between them. Germline V lookup: CDR1 SGDLS, CDR2 YYNGEE. CDR3 amino acids: CASSVVPGSDEQFF. The CDR3 DNA is TGTGCCAGCAGCGTAGTACCGGGAAGCGATGAGCAGTTCTTC.

This chain joins TRBV30 and TRBJ2-7; 11 bases fit TRBD1. V shed 0 bases and J 10 bases; nucleotides not matched to a gene: 5. CDR1 is GTSNPN and CDR2 is SVGIG in the germline V gene (reference sequence). This CDR3 comprises 13 residues. CDR3 sequence: CAWSVGGTGGQYF. The CDR3 region has the DNA TGTGCCTGGAGTGTAGGCGGGACAGGGGGACAGTACTTC.

The chain couples TRBV28 to TRBJ2-3; perhaps TRBD2 as D (5 bases). This CDR3 is built from 17 residues. V lost 3 bases and J 2 bases, leaving 18 bases between the germline ends. Germline loops: CDR1 MDHEN, CDR2 SYDVKM. Here the CDR3 reads CASSFFSSETFTDTQYF. For the CDR3, the DNA is TGTGCCAGCAGTTTTTTTAGTAGCGAAACCTTCACAGATACGCAGTATTTT.

This chain uses TRBV7-9 with TRBJ2-7; TRBD1 agrees at 7 bases. Per germline, CDR1 SEHNR and CDR2 FQNEAQ (reference sequence). With V trimmed by 3 bases and J by 2 bases, 4 bases remained unmatched. The CDR3 runs to 14 residues. The CDR3 loop reads CASSFRDRTYEQYF. The CDR3 DNA sequence: TGTGCCAGCAGCTTTCGGGACAGAACCTACGAGCAGTACTTC.

The chain combines TRBV18 with TRBJ2-5; D unclear. The CDR3 has 13 amino acids. V lost 4 bases to trimming and J lost 5 bases, with 11 bases between them. The germline V gene has CDR1 KGHSH and CDR2 LQKENI. The CDR3 region has the DNA TGTGCCAGCTCACGCGGACGTCGGGAGACCCAGTACTTC. It is translated as CASSRGRRETQYF.

The rearrangement joins TRBV4-2 to TRBJ2-1; no definite D call. This CDR3 spans 13 amino acids. V was clipped by 1 base and J by 9 bases, with 10 bases between them. Germline V gene data show CDR1 as LGHNA and CDR2 as YNFKEQ. CDR3 loop: CASSQVVTTEQFF. CDR3 sequence (DNA): TGTGCCAGCAGCCAAGTGGTGACGACTGAGCAGTTCTTC.

V usage is TRBV25-1 and J usage is TRBJ1-1, with a possible D match to TRBD1 (5 bases). The V end was cut by 7 bases, the J end by 4 bases, with 19 bases between. Per the germline V gene, CDR1 is MGHDK and CDR2 is SYGVNS. The CDR3 extends over 15 amino acids. CDR3 sequence (DNA): TGTGCCAGCATGGGGATAGGGGAAGGCGGCACTGAAGCTTTCTTT. Its protein is CASMGIGEGGTEAFF.

This rearrangement joins TRBV7-9 to TRBJ2-7, with a tentative D call TRBD2 (6 bases). The V end lost 2 bases, the J end lost 3 bases, and 23 bases lay between the germline ends. Germline CDR1 SEHNR, CDR2 FQNEAQ (reference sequence). The CDR3 has 18 amino acids. The CDR3 loop is CASSLIFGGGSPNYEQYF. CDR3 coding DNA: TGTGCCAGCAGCTTAATCTTTGGGGGAGGCAGTCCTAACTACGAGCAGTACTTC.

The chain joins TRBV15 to TRBJ2-3; the D call may be TRBD1 or TRBD2 (5 bases each). CDR3 size: 14 residues. Per the germline V gene, CDR1 is LNHNV and CDR2 is YYDKDF (reference sequence). Trimming removed 0 bases from V and 3 bases from J, with 7 bases in between. CDR3 coding DNA: TGTGCCACCAGCAGAGAGGGGGAAACAGATACGCAGTATTTT. Translating gives CATSREGETDTQYF.

V and J are TRBV28 and TRBJ1-5; D gene unclear. Germline values: CDR1 MDHEN, CDR2 SYDVKM. V lost 3 bases and J lost 2, with 8 bases in between. The length of the CDR3 is 14 residues. The CDR3 nucleotides read TGTGCCAGCAGTTTCTCCCGAGGCAATCAGCCCCAGCATTTT. This translates into CASSFSRGNQPQHF.

The rearrangement uses TRBV28 and TRBJ2-7; tentative D call: TRBD2 (6 bases). CDR1 and CDR2 (germline): MDHEN, SYDVKM. The CDR3 has 14 residues. Trimming stripped 3 bases from V and 3 bases from J, with 12 bases between. As DNA, the CDR3 is TGTGCCAGCAGTTTGGGCGGGACTTACTACGAGCAGTACTTC. Its translation: CASSLGGTYYEQYF. The variable domain in full, with the rest retrieved from reference TRBV28 and TRBJ2-7, is DVKVTQSSRYLVKRTGEKVFLECVQDMDHENMFWYRQDPGLGLRLIYFSYDVKMKEKGDIPEGYSVSREKKERFSLILESASTNQTSMYLCASSLGGTYYEQYFGPGTRLTVT.

V usage is TRBV13 and J usage is TRBJ2-1; unclear D gene. CDR3 size: 15 residues. Germline CDR1 PRHDT, CDR2 FYEKMQ (reference sequence). V was trimmed by 2 bases and J by 0 bases, leaving 8 bases between them. The CDR3 sequence: CASSLPASSYNEQFF. CDR3 in DNA: TGTGCCAGCAGCTTACCAGCTAGCTCCTACAATGAGCAGTTCTTC.

The J gene is TRBJ2-7, the V gene TRBV28; D possibly corresponds to TRBD1 (5 bases). The CDR3 is made up of 13 amino acids. Deletions cut 3 bases from V and 1 base from J, with 7 bases between. Germline V gives CDR1 MDHEN, CDR2 SYDVKM. CDR3 amino acids: CASSLTVSYEQYF. The CDR3 bases are TGTGCCAGCAGTTTGACAGTTTCCTACGAGCAGTACTTC.

The rearrangement links TRBV7-8 to TRBJ2-1; no clear D gene. The germline CDR1 and CDR2 sequences are SGHVS and FQNEAQ. The CDR3 loop spans 13 amino acids. Deletions cut 1 base from V and 5 bases from J, with 6 bases between. CDR3 loop: CASSLEVDNEQFF. DNA for the CDR3: TGTGCCAGCAGCTTAGAGGTGGACAATGAGCAGTTCTTC.

The J gene is TRBJ2-7, the V gene TRBV5-1; 10 nucleotides match TRBD1. There are 17 residues in the CDR3. In germline, CDR1 is SGHRS, CDR2 YFSETQ. J was trimmed by 1 base and V by 3 bases; bases with no gene match: 10. This CDR3 is CASSYPGQGPFSYEQYF. The CDR3 nucleotides are TGCGCCAGCAGCTACCCGGGACAGGGGCCTTTTTCCTACGAGCAGTACTTC.

Comments on this clone: Relative to the germline gene, one junction end is altered; a read error may explain this. The V call is TRBV6-5, the J call TRBJ1-1; D ambiguous. This CDR3 has 11 amino acids. The germline gives CDR1 MNHEY, CDR2 SVGAGI. As DNA, the CDR3 is TGTGCCAGCACTTACGATAGAGAAGCTTTCTTT. Protein: CASTYDREAFF.

The rearrangement links TRBV15 to TRBJ2-1; 7 bases align to TRBD2. Germline CDR1 is LNHNV and CDR2 is YYDKDF (reference sequence). The CDR3 is 16 residues long. V trimming: 3 bases; J trimming: 4 bases; junction bases outside the gene matches: 9. The CDR3 region is CATSRPRLAVYNEQFF. Written as DNA, the CDR3 is TGTGCCACCAGCAGGCCTCGACTAGCAGTTTACAATGAGCAGTTCTTC.